This T cell receptor (beta chain) was retrieved from a study of T cell repertoires in aging, cancer and after chemotherapy (dated by TCRdb to between 2018 and 2021). Regarding the study in general: Donors spanned six age groups from 30 or younger to 70 or older, with at least three individuals per group. A cohort of 220 or so cancer patients (roughly 94 with hematological and around 130 with solid cancers) was assembled, and under 100 healthy donors were included as a reference group. TCR repertoires from healthy donor controls were recorded over periods of several months to years and showed clear clonal overlap between repeated samplings. The study profiled peripheral blood TCR beta repertoires from healthy donors and cancer patients to examine immunoaging and T cell reconstitution after chemotherapy. The complete dataset included some 9 million TCR reads. General study outcomes and caveats: Untreated patients with hematological or solid cancers showed significantly lower blood TCR diversity and higher clonality than age-matched healthy donors. In healthy donors, the decline in TCR diversity with age was mainly due to loss of richness, whereas in cancer patients loss of evenness also played a role. According to the authors, the repertoire data do not allow conclusions to be drawn about immunological memory after chemotherapy. An increase in median generation probability over the chemotherapy interval was observed in both cancer cohorts, suggesting that the repertoire was reconstituted through rebound thymic output.

Instead of sorted cells or RNA, genomic DNA extracted from peripheral blood served as the source for amplifying TCR beta rearrangements. V was cut back by 5 bases and J by 6 bases, leaving a gap of 12 bases between them. There are 13 amino acids in the CDR3, from cysteine to phenylalanine inclusive. Only the CDR3 part of the read is kept: 39 bases, read in frame from the first base. The CDR1 and CDR2 encoded by the germline V gene are SGHTA and FQGNSA. Rearranged TRB sequences spanning V, D and J segments were amplified by multiplex touch-down PCR using a mixed TRB-A/B primer pool. Two consecutive PCR reactions with Phusion HS II polymerase added Illumina adapters and sample indices to the amplicons. Amplicons were gel-purified with the NucleoSpin Gel and PCR Clean-up kit, then checked with Qubit and an Agilent 2100 Bioanalyzer. Sequencing of libraries was carried out on an Illumina MiSeq in 600-cycle, single-indexed, paired-end runs. The paper's data handling went like this. Processing of the TRB sequences was carried out with MiXCR versions 2.12 and 3.0.5. Each unique CDR3 nucleotide sequence counted as one clone, and only productive sequences with at least two reads were retained. The repertoire metrics were Shannon diversity, evenness, clonality (calculated as one minus evenness), and diversity profiles parameterized by alpha from 0 to 5. The IGoR algorithm was used to calculate generation probabilities of clones in the paired pre- and post-chemotherapy samples. The raw public data were reprocessed by TCRdb itself: fastp quality trimming at Q25, MiXCR clonotype calling, in-frame beta chains only. All rows with the same CDR3 protein become a single entry with the most common DNA and genes. TCRdb's processing, not the authors' own work, is the source of the V and J calls. Across this sample there are more than 10,000 distinct CDR3 sequences, with 21% seen only once. The ten largest clones represent more than 5% of the sample.

In its sample, this clonotype was seen many times. No antigen is known for it. No clone much larger than this one lies a single base away; base qualities are absent. In this chain, TRBV7-2 is recombined with TRBJ2-3, with the D call perhaps TRBD1 or TRBD2, as 5 bases match in each case. The sequencing sample was made of blood. The sequence derives from a human donor in good health. The DNA is TGTGCCAGCAGCGGTCAATGGGGGGATACGCAGTATTTT. Translated, this gives CASSGQWGDTQYF. This CDR3, with the reference TRBV7-2 and TRBJ2-3 proteins standing in past its ends, gives the full variable domain GAGVSQSPSNKVTEKGKDVELRCDPISGHTALYWYRQSLGQGLEFLIYFQGNSAPDKSGLPSDRFSAERTGGSVSTLTIQRTQQEDSAVYLCASSGQWGDTQYFGPGTRLTVL.